This TCR beta chain is from a study of blood T cells in healthy people across ages. The CDR3 sequence is 14 residues long. In germline, CDR1 is SEHNR, CDR2 FQNEAQ (reference sequence). Trimming at V came to 3 bases and at J to 8 bases, leaving 9 bases not matched to a gene. This clonotype has more than one count but fewer than ten. Primers used in a second PCR of about 7 to 12 cycles were a sample-barcoded 5' primer and a J-beta primer mix. One entry per CDR3 protein results from TCRdb running MiXCR on the 5' RACE reads. Altogether around 800,000 distinct CDR3 sequences are present, about 45% being singletons, with the ten largest covering 15% to 20%.

Sequenced sample: blood. This clonotype was obtained from an older man in good health. The V and J genes are TRBV7-9 and TRBJ1-2; 7 nucleotides line up with TRBD1. In DNA form, the CDR3 reads TGTGCCAGCAGCTTTTTCGAAGGGGGCCGGGGCTACACCTTC. Its translation is CASSFFEGGRGYTF.